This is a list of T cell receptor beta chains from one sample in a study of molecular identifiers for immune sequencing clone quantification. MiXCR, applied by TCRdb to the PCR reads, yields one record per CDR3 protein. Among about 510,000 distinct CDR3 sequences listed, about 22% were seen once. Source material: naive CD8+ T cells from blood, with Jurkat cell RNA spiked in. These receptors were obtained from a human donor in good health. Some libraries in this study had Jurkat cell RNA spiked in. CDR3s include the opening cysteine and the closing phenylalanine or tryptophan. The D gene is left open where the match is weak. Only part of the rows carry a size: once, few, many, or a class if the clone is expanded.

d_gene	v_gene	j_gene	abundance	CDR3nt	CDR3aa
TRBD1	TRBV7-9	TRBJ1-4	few	TGTGCCAGCAGCGAAGGAAAAAGCTCCCGGACAGGGGGTGAAAAACTGTTTTTT	CASSEGKSSRTGGEKLFF
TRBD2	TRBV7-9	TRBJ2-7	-	TGTGCCAGCAGCCGGGGGGGGGGCCACTACGAGCAGTGCTTC	CASSRGGGHYEQCF
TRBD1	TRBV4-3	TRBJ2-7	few	TGCGCCAGCAGCCAAGATCTTTGGGTAGGGACAGGGGCCGAGCAGTACTTC	CASSQDLWVGTGAEQYF
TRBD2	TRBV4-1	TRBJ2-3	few	TGCGCCAGCAGCCAAGCCCTTAGCGGGGGTGGGGCAGATACGCAGTATTTT	CASSQALSGGGADTQYF
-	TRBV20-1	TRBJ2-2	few	TGCAGTGCTATCGGGACTCAAAACACCGGGGAGCTGTTTTTT	CSAIGTQNTGELFF
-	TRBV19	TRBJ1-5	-	TGTGCCAGTAGCGGGACTGCTCCGGGCCCCCAGCATTTT	CASSGTAPGPQHF
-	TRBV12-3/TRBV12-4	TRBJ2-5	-	TGTGCCAGCAGCTCCAGTTTCGGGGGTGGTGAGACCCAGTACTTC	CASSSSFGGGETQYF
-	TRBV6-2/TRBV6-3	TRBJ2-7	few	TGTGCCAGCAGCCTTACCTGGGGCATCGAGCAGTACTTC	CASSLTWGIEQYF
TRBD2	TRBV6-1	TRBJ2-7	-	TGTGCCGGCAGAAACCCGACTAGCGGGAGGGCCTACGAGCAGTACTTC	CAGRNPTSGRAYEQYF
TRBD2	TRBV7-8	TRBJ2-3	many	TGTGCCAGCAGCCACACGAGCGGGGGGGCTACAGATACGCAGTATTTT	CASSHTSGGATDTQYF
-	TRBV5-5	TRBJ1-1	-	TGTGCCAGCAGCTCGGGCGAGGCGGGGGGCACTGAAGCTTTCTTT	CASSSGEAGGTEAFF
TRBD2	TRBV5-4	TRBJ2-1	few	TGTGCCAGCAGCTCGCGACTAGCGGGACACAATGAGCAGTTCTTC	CASSSRLAGHNEQFF
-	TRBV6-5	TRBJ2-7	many	TGTGCCAGCAGTTACTCGTACACTTCGGGGGAGCAGTACTTC	CASSYSYTSGEQYF
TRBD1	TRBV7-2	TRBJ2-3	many	TGTGCCAGCAGCTTGGGAACAGGGGTGGGCACAGATACGCAGTATTTT	CASSLGTGVGTDTQYF
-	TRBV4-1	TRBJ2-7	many	TGCGCCAGCAGCCAGGTCGACAGGTCCTCCTACGAGCAGTACTTC	CASSQVDRSSYEQYF
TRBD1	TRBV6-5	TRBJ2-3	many	TGTGCCAGCAGGACAGGGGATTCTACGCAGTATTTT	CASRTGDSTQYF
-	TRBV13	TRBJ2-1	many	TGTGCCAGCAGCCCGGGGACTTTCTACAATGAGCAGTTCTTC	CASSPGTFYNEQFF
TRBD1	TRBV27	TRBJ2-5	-	TGTGCCAGCAGTTTATCTCCCCGGACAGGGTCGCTAGAGACCCAGTACTTC	CASSLSPRTGSLETQYF
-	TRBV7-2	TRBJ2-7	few	TGTGCCAGCAGCTACTACTCCGGATACGAGCAGTACTTC	CASSYYSGYEQYF
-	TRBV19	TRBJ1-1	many	TGTGCCAGTAGTATAGTGACAGACACTGAAGCTTTCTTT	CASSIVTDTEAFF
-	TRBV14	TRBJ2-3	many	TGTGCCAGCAGCCAAGCCGGGCTAGCCCTATACACAGATACGCAGTATTTT	CASSQAGLALYTDTQYF
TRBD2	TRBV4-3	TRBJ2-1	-	TGCGCCAGCAGCTCCCAAAAGGGAGATAGCGGGAGAGGGTCCTACAATGAGCGGTTCTTC	CASSSQKGDSGRGSYNERFF
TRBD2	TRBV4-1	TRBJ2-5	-	TGCGCCAGCAGAGCGGCTAGCGGGGCTGAGACCCAGTACTTC	CASRAASGAETQYF
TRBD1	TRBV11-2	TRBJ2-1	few	TGTGCCAGCAGCCCCGCCGGGACAGGGAACCCTGAGCAGTTCTTC	CASSPAGTGNPEQFF
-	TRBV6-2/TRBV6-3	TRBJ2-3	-	TGTGCCAGCAGTTACGCGGACGCGCTAGATACGCAGTATTTT	CASSYADALDTQYF
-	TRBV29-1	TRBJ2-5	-	TGCAGCGTTGAAAGGGAGGGACACCAAGGGGAGACCCAGTACTTC	CSVEREGHQGETQYF
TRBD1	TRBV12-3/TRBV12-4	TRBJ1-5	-	TGTGCCAGCAGTCGGACAGGGGGTGGCAATCAGCCCCAGCATTTT	CASSRTGGGNQPQHF
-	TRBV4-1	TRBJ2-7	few	TGCGCCAGCAGCCAAGATAGTGGAGGAAACCTCCCATACTTC	CASSQDSGGNLPYF
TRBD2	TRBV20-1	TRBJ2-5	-	TGCAGTGCTAGAGACTTAGCGGGTTTGGAGGTGACCCAGTACTTC	CSARDLAGLEVTQYF
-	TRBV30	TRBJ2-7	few	TGTGCCTGGAGGGGTAAGGTCTCCTACGAGCAGTACTTC	CAWRGKVSYEQYF
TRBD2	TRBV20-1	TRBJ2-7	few	TGCAGTGCTAGCTTTCGAGGGCCGGGGGGCGAGCAGTACTTC	CSASFRGPGGEQYF
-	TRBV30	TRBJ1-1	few	TGTGCCTGGAGGCTGCAGTTGAACACTGAAGCTTTCTTT	CAWRLQLNTEAFF
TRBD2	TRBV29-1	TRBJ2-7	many	TGCAGCGTTGATTTGGCTAGCGGGGGTTACGAGCAGTACTTC	CSVDLASGGYEQYF
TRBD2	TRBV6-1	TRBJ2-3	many	TGTGCCAGCAGTGAAGAGGTCGCTAGCGGGAGCACAGATACGCAGTATTTT	CASSEEVASGSTDTQYF
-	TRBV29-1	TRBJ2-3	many	TGCAGCGTTGAGCCCGTGTCGGGCTCCGTTGGGCCAGATACGCAGTATTTT	CSVEPVSGSVGPDTQYF
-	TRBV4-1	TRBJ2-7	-	TGCGCCAGCAGCCAAGGGGACCCCTACGAGCAGTACTTC	CASSQGDPYEQYF
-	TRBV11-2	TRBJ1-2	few	TGTGCCAGCAGCTTCCGTGACGGGTCCCTCGAAACGGGCTACACCTTC	CASSFRDGSLETGYTF
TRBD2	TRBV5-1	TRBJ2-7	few	TGCGCCAGCCGTGATAGCGGGAGATGGAGTGAGCAGTACTTC	CASRDSGRWSEQYF
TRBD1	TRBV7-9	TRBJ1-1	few	TGTGCCAGCAGCCATTGGCAGGGGGTGAACACTGAAGCTTTCTTT	CASSHWQGVNTEAFF
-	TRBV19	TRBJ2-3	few	TGTGCCAGTAGTATAATTTCGTCAATTCGTCCAAGCACAGATACGCAGTATTTT	CASSIISSIRPSTDTQYF
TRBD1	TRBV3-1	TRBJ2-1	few	TGTGCCAGCAGCAAACTCGGACAGGGTATCAATGAGCAGTTCTTC	CASSKLGQGINEQFF
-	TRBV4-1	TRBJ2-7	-	TGCGCCAGCAGCCAAGTCGATTGGGGACCCTACGAGCAGTACTTC	CASSQVDWGPYEQYF
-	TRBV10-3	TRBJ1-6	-	TGTGCCATCAGAGGCGGGACAAATAATTCACCCCTCCACTTT	CAIRGGTNNSPLHF
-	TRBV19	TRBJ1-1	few	TGTGCCAGTACATATAACACTGAAGCTTTCTTT	CASTYNTEAFF
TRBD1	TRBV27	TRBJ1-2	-	TGTGCCAGCAGTTTCTCAGGGACAGCTTATGGCTACACCTTC	CASSFSGTAYGYTF
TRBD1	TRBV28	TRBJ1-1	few	TGTGCCAGCAGTTGGACAGGGGGGAACACTGAAGCTTTCTTT	CASSWTGGNTEAFF
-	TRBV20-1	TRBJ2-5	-	TGCAGTGCTAGAGACCGGGCGGCGGGAGAGACCCAGTACTTC	CSARDRAAGETQYF